What follows are 6 T cell receptor beta chains derived from one specimen sequenced in a study of blood T cells in healthy people across ages. The use of a sample-barcoded 5' primer and a J-beta primer mix characterized a second PCR of roughly 7 to 11 cycles. TCRdb re-derived calls from the 5' RACE reads in MiXCR, one entry per CDR3 protein. Among around 850,000 distinct CDR3 sequences listed, 36% were seen once. Sequencing used blood. The receptors originated from a man younger than 35 in good health.

About this clonotype itself: The germline gene is not matched at one end of the junction; a read error may be the cause. V gene TRBV7-7 combines with J gene TRBJ2-1; TRBD1 matches at 7 bases. This CDR3 comprises 14 residues. Germline lookup yields CDR1 SSHAT and CDR2 FNYEAQ (reference sequence). The CDR3 here is CASSLNRGQDEQFF. The DNA for the CDR3 is TGTGCTAGCAGCTTAAACAGGGGCCAGGATGAGCAGTTCTTC.

Points on this clonotype: The junction departs from germline at one end; a sequencing error may be responsible. This chain joins TRBV7-8 and TRBJ1-6; no firm D call. The CDR3 spans 13 residues. Germline CDR1 SGHVS, CDR2 FQNEAQ. The CDR3 nucleotides read TGTGCCAGCAGCTCCGTATGGAATTCACCCCCCCACTTT. As protein: CASSSVWNSPPHF.

CDR3 loop: CASSLWAGGYTF. The CDR3 bases are TGTGCCAGCAGCTTGTGGGCGGGTGGCTACACCTTC. V usage is TRBV5-5 and J usage is TRBJ1-2, with D hard to call. Germline V CDR1 and CDR2: SGHKS, YYEKEE (reference sequence). The CDR3 consists of 12 residues. V lost 1 base, J lost 7 bases, and 8 bases lay in between.

About this clonotype itself: A much larger clone differs from this one at a single base, so this may be a read error. The chain combines TRBV9 with TRBJ1-2; D ambiguous. The CDR3 spans 15 residues. CDR1 and CDR2 (germline): SGDLS, YYNGEE. The ends were cut back, 3 bases at V and 3 bases at J, with 15 bases in the middle. The CDR3 here is CASSGSGGMDYGYTF. The CDR3 DNA sequence: TGTGCCAGCAGCGGTTCAGGAGGGATGGACTATGGCTACACCTTC.

About this clonotype itself: At one boundary the junction diverges from the germline segment, which might be a read error. This rearrangement joins TRBV4-3 to TRBJ2-3, with TRBD1 matching over 9 bases. This CDR3 comprises 14 residues. Per germline, CDR1 LGHNA and CDR2 YSLEER. The CDR3 reads CAGSHRDREDTQYF. CDR3 nucleotide sequence: TGCGCCGGCAGCCACCGGGACAGGGAAGATACGCAGTATTTT.

Only a few counts were recorded for this clonotype. CDR3 in DNA: TGTGCCAGCAGCTTTGGGCAGGTGGAAAGAAATTCGAAAAGCTACGAGCAGTACTTC. It yields the protein CASSFGQVERNSKSYEQYF. This rearrangement joins TRBV7-8 to TRBJ2-7; D is undetermined. The V end was cut by 3 bases, the J end by 3 bases, with 27 bases between. The CDR3 is 19 residues long. Germline-derived CDR1 and CDR2 are SGHVS and FQNEAQ. Using reference TRBV7-8 and TRBJ2-7 for the parts outside the CDR3, the full variable domain is GAGVSQSPRYKVAKRGQDVALRCDPISGHVSLFWYQQALGQGPEFLTYFQNEAQLDKSGLPSDRFFAERPEGSVSTLKIQRTQQEDSAVYLCASSFGQVERNSKSYEQYFGPGTRLTVT.